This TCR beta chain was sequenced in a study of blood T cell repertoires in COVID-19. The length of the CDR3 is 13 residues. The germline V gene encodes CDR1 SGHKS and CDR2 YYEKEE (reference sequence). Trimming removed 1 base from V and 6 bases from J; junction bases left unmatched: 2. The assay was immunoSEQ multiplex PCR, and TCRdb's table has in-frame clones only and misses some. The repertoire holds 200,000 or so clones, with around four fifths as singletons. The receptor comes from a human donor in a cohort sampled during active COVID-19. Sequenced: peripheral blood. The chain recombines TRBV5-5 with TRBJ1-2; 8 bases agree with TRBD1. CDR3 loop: CASSLSGGHGYTF. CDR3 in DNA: TGTGCCAGCAGCTTGTCAGGGGGCCATGGCTACACCTTC.